The clone carrying this T cell receptor beta chain was picked up a small number of times. The antigen remains undetermined. This entry is derived from a study of cytomegalovirus exposure and HLA in healthy donors. PCR was performed using 60 Vbeta and 13 Jbeta primers. The repertoire was sequenced with immunoSEQ multiplex PCR; TCRdb's copy has only in-frame clones and lacks some. The profile covers approximately 180,000 clones, with approximately 72% appearing a single time and roughly 2.5% taken by the ten largest. V trimming: 2 bases; J trimming: 5 bases; junction bases outside the gene matches: 5. This CDR3 has 15 amino acids. The germline V gene encodes CDR1 GTSNPN and CDR2 SVGIG (reference sequence). Findings of the study overall: A list of around 160 TCR beta chains associated with cytomegalovirus was given. Later on, a genetic analysis was performed. It linked a missense variant in DCLRE1C with V- and J-gene trimming of TCR beta. Versus the approximately 720-donor mean, an Asian-associated ancestry cluster reportedly showed fewer N-insertions in a later analysis.

V is TRBV30 and J is TRBJ2-1, with 11 bases matching TRBD2. The TCR was taken from a human donor in good health. The sequenced sample was PBMCs. The CDR3 DNA reads TGTGCCTGGAGTCGGAATAGCGGGGGGGACAATGAGCAGTTCTTC. It is translated as CAWSRNSGGDNEQFF.